The rows below give T cell receptor beta chains drawn from one sample of a study of CD8 T cells in Susac syndrome. TCRdb re-called the immunoSEQ multiplex PCR reads through MiXCR, storing one row per CDR3 protein. The sample records some 260,000 distinct CDR3 sequences, around 93% being singletons. Sequenced input: CD4+ T cells from PBMCs. The source is a human donor with multiple sclerosis. The CDR3 runs from the conserved cysteine through the conserved F or W.

v_gene: TRBV30; j_gene: TRBJ2-1; len: 17; CDR3aa: CAWRAKGTRFRHGEQFF
v_gene: TRBV5-4; j_gene: TRBJ2-6; len: 15; CDR3aa: CASSPDGSGANVLTF
v_gene: TRBV15; j_gene: TRBJ2-2; len: 14; CDR3aa: CATSKNRVTGELFF
v_gene: TRBV2; j_gene: TRBJ2-2; len: 14; CDR3aa: CASKGYSNTGELFF
v_gene: TRBV9; j_gene: TRBJ2-1; len: 16; CDR3aa: CASSEGDWPSYNEQFF
v_gene: TRBV9; j_gene: TRBJ1-4; len: 17; CDR3aa: CASSVGVGSATNEKLFF
v_gene: TRBV5-1; j_gene: TRBJ1-1; len: 15; CDR3aa: CASSLGGYLNTEAFF
v_gene: TRBV6-1; j_gene: TRBJ1-1; len: 13; CDR3aa: CASSEIRATEAFF
v_gene: TRBV6-2/TRBV6-3; j_gene: TRBJ2-2; len: 15; CDR3aa: CASSSRGIRSGELFF
v_gene: TRBV20-1; j_gene: TRBJ1-5; len: 14; CDR3aa: CSAGEQGADQPQHF
v_gene: TRBV5-6; j_gene: TRBJ2-3; len: 18; CDR3aa: CASSFLAIPGASTDTQYF
v_gene: TRBV5-1; j_gene: TRBJ2-1; len: 15; CDR3aa: CASSLVQGGYNEQFF
v_gene: TRBV15; j_gene: TRBJ2-1; len: 15; CDR3aa: CATSRDRTIWNEQFF
v_gene: TRBV10-3; j_gene: TRBJ1-2; len: 14; CDR3aa: CAIRDDRVNYGYTF
v_gene: TRBV7-9; j_gene: TRBJ1-3; len: 13; CDR3aa: CASSMASGNTIYF
v_gene: TRBV2; j_gene: TRBJ1-2; len: 13; CDR3aa: CASSIRGSGGYTF
v_gene: TRBV5-6; j_gene: TRBJ2-2; len: 16; CDR3aa: CASSLGLAGSAGELFF
v_gene: TRBV28; j_gene: TRBJ1-3; len: 16; CDR3aa: CASSRYVTRSGNTIYF
v_gene: TRBV30; j_gene: TRBJ2-1; len: 10; CDR3aa: CACTGLSQFF
v_gene: TRBV4-1; j_gene: TRBJ1-1; len: 14; CDR3aa: CASSHTFVNTEAFF
v_gene: TRBV29-1; j_gene: TRBJ1-5; len: 12; CDR3aa: CSVEGPNQPQHF
v_gene: TRBV9; j_gene: TRBJ1-2; len: 17; CDR3aa: CASSRAGHPHPNSGYTF
v_gene: TRBV6-5; j_gene: TRBJ2-3; len: 16; CDR3aa: CASSYGSVSSTDTQYF
v_gene: TRBV19; j_gene: TRBJ1-2; len: 12; CDR3aa: CASSIADFSYTF
v_gene: TRBV2; j_gene: TRBJ2-3; len: 17; CDR3aa: CASRMGLAGVGTDTQYF
v_gene: TRBV29-1; j_gene: TRBJ1-4; len: 14; CDR3aa: CSVVLGVTNEKLFF
v_gene: TRBV28; j_gene: TRBJ1-2; len: 12; CDR3aa: CASSFRSHGYTF
v_gene: TRBV3-1; j_gene: TRBJ2-1; len: 13; CDR3aa: CASSHTDRNEQFF
v_gene: TRBV2; j_gene: TRBJ1-6; len: 11; CDR3aa: CASSEPSPLHF
v_gene: TRBV6-4; j_gene: TRBJ1-2; len: 13; CDR3aa: CASSPSGAYGYTF